This T cell receptor beta chain was recorded in a study of PD-L1 blockade in urothelial cancer (dated by TCRdb to between 2016 and 2019). As for the study more broadly: Every patient began therapy in 2014 and was given atezolizumab 1,200 mg intravenously every 3 weeks. About 85% of the roughly 29 patients were males with bladder-origin urothelial cancer, and about 65% of the roughly 30 reported a prior smoking history. An ECOG performance status of 0 or 1 was recorded for the patients, and 0 to 3 prior chemotherapy regimens had been received by the patients. Blood samples were analyzed 3 weeks after the start of treatment (second dose) and 6 weeks after the start of treatment. Blood samples yielded a median of 141,255 T cells and tens of thousands of unique TCRs, with median clonality roughly 0.082. An exploratory multi-omic analysis was conducted of the somatic, immune and clinical correlates of response to PD-L1 blockade with atezolizumab in urothelial cancer. Pretreatment tumor samples and matched peripheral blood, collected serially before and after atezolizumab treatment, underwent TCR sequencing. Progression-free survival longer than 6 months counted as durable clinical benefit, and TCR features were additionally tested against both progression-free and overall survival. In the same patients, whole exome sequencing and RNA sequencing of pretreatment tumors were performed in addition to TCR sequencing. Under 10 patients reached durable clinical benefit, while 20 to 25 patients did not. Over 28 patients had pretreatment blood TCR-seq, some 25 had at least one posttreatment blood collection, and some 25 had tumor TCR-seq.

To estimate absolute template abundance from read counts, synthetic TCR analog templates were spiked into each PCR. Using the immunoSEQ assay, TCRbeta CDR3 regions were amplified from genomic DNA with bias-controlled V and J gene primers. Rearranged TCRbeta segments were sequenced at approximately 20X coverage. The paper's data handling went like this. Sequencing errors were corrected by clustering and CDR3s were annotated against IMGT to assign V, D and J genes. Downstream analyses used only productive TCRbeta rearrangements and left out out-of-frame or stop-codon sequences. Clonality was calculated as one minus the Shannon entropy normalized by the log of the number of unique productive sequences. Clones differing between time points or between blood and tumor were identified by Fisher's exact test with Benjamini-Hochberg correction at adjusted p below 0.01. TCRdb stores this immuneACCESS table with in-frame sequences only. Part of the clones is absent; in the studies checked, under half of the shortfall reflects unresolved V genes, and no reason is known for the rest. V, J and clone size reflect that table, while D and trimming were determined from the DNA. The sample table records 40,000 to 45,000 clones; around 84% of these occur just once. The ten largest clonotypes hold approximately 2.4% of the sample.

The time point label, as the study defines it: peripheral blood 6 weeks after treatment start. A cohort of some 29 patients with locally advanced or metastatic urothelial carcinoma, treated at Memorial Sloan Kettering on a trial protocol, was included. Peripheral blood mononuclear cells were collected pretreatment and during treatment, with between 1 and 8 total time points per patient. The Qiagen DNeasy Blood extraction kit was used to purify genomic DNA from total PBMCs and tumor samples. PBMCs were collected pretreatment and during treatment and were isolated and stored as previously described. V is shortened by 3 bases, J by 0 bases, and the region joining them spans 7 bases. From cysteine to phenylalanine, the CDR3 is 14 amino acids long. The retained sequence is limited to the CDR3, 42 bases, with the frame set at the first base. Via the germline V gene, CDR1 is SGHRS and CDR2 YFSETQ. The paper as a whole reports these results and caveats: Improved progression-free and overall survival was associated with having pretreatment peripheral blood TCR clonality below the median. Patients with durable benefit showed greater expansion of tumor-associated TCR clones in peripheral blood 3 weeks after starting treatment (n ≈ 22, p = 0.022). Because the sample size was small (n of about 29) and many of the analyses were exploratory, the results are meant to be hypothesis-generating.

This clone was observed a single time. Its antigen target is currently unknown. Base-call qualities are not available, and no considerably larger clone is one nucleotide away. The V and J segments used are TRBV5-1 and TRBJ2-4, with TRBD1 as a weak D call on 6 bases. The input for sequencing was PBMCs, taken around atezolizumab (anti-PD-L1) treatment. The sequence derives from a man between 65 and 85 years old with urothelial cancer. The nucleotide sequence reads TGCGCCAGCAGCTCAGGGGTAGCCAAAAACATTCAGTACTTC. Its protein product is CASSSGVAKNIQYF.